The rows below give T cell receptor beta chains drawn from one sample of a study of cytomegalovirus exposure and HLA in healthy donors. Sequencing was performed with immunoSEQ multiplex PCR; in TCRdb, only in-frame clones are kept and a portion is missing. The sample lists 200,000 to 250,000 clones, 77% seen once, with 2.5% to 3% in the top ten. The sequencing input was PBMCs. These receptors originate from a woman aged 60 to 75 in good health and CMV-seropositive. Both conserved end residues are trimmed from each CDR3. Some rows have no size entry. The others give once, few or many, or a class for an expanded clone.

CDR3: ASFLSPGYGYT
J: TRBJ1-2
size: -
V: TRBV6-5

CDR3: ASTIAGTQETQY
J: TRBJ2-5
size: -
V: TRBV2

CDR3: ASSLRQGDSYEQY
J: TRBJ2-7
size: -
V: TRBV7-2

CDR3: ASILAPGWDTEAF
J: TRBJ1-1
size: few
V: TRBV6-5

CDR3: SSSFDIGGYT
J: TRBJ1-2
size: -
V: TRBV7-9

CDR3: AWSGTGGIEAF
J: TRBJ1-1
size: -
V: TRBV30

CDR3: ASSGRTSTDTQY
J: TRBJ2-3
size: few
V: TRBV7-2

CDR3: ASSERYRADTQY
J: TRBJ2-3
size: once
V: TRBV7-2

CDR3: SASTGPNEKLF
J: TRBJ1-4
size: -
V: TRBV29-1

CDR3: ASSANRQGRGETQY
J: TRBJ2-5
size: -
V: TRBV6-1

CDR3: ASSLRSEQF
J: TRBJ2-1
size: -
V: TRBV7-2

CDR3: ASSYEDRGEQF
J: TRBJ2-1
size: -
V: TRBV5-1

CDR3: ASQGLAARAEQF
J: TRBJ2-1
size: -
V: TRBV6-1

CDR3: ASSLESGEYGYT
J: TRBJ1-2
size: medium-sized
V: TRBV5-1

CDR3: ASSNPFTSGGFTDTQY
J: TRBJ2-3
size: -
V: TRBV9

CDR3: ASSPTGGRETQY
J: TRBJ2-5
size: -
V: TRBV5-4

CDR3: ASSDLGRGLSGANVLT
J: TRBJ2-6
size: -
V: TRBV6-1

CDR3: ASSVGRKRNEQF
J: TRBJ2-1
size: -
V: TRBV9

CDR3: ASTGSAYNEQF
J: TRBJ2-1
size: -
V: TRBV14

CDR3: ASSLSSGGDTQY
J: TRBJ2-3
size: -
V: TRBV5-1

CDR3: ASSSQGSYNEQF
J: TRBJ2-1
size: -
V: TRBV5-1

CDR3: ASSERPGQGAEAF
J: TRBJ1-1
size: -
V: TRBV5-1

CDR3: ASSAKGGTGGGEQF
J: TRBJ2-1
size: -
V: TRBV13

CDR3: ASSYSGRGAYEQY
J: TRBJ2-7
size: -
V: TRBV6-5

CDR3: ASSSEFGQGNSPLH
J: TRBJ1-6
size: -
V: TRBV5-4

CDR3: ASSATGEDSPLH
J: TRBJ1-6
size: -
V: TRBV18

CDR3: SASRQGTEAF
J: TRBJ1-1
size: -
V: TRBV29-1

CDR3: ASSPIGMGQRYGYT
J: TRBJ1-2
size: -
V: TRBV14

CDR3: AISAGQGNTYEQY
J: TRBJ2-7
size: -
V: TRBV10-3

CDR3: ASSTEPGATWGDTEAF
J: TRBJ1-1
size: -
V: TRBV11-2

CDR3: ASSPERGSDEQF
J: TRBJ2-1
size: -
V: TRBV5-1

CDR3: ASSLDRGHGNTIY
J: TRBJ1-3
size: -
V: TRBV27

CDR3: ASRTRQATNEKLF
J: TRBJ1-4
size: -
V: TRBV28

CDR3: ASSLVIAGPNEQF
J: TRBJ2-1
size: -
V: TRBV7-2

CDR3: ASSLEVGLEPQH
J: TRBJ1-5
size: -
V: TRBV5-1

CDR3: ASSEYGTAVGQPQH
J: TRBJ1-5
size: -
V: TRBV6-1

CDR3: ASSPRGASNEKLF
J: TRBJ1-4
size: -
V: TRBV7-2

CDR3: AWTVHSSGNTIY
J: TRBJ1-3
size: -
V: TRBV30

CDR3: ASSGIGGTSGRNEQY
J: TRBJ2-7
size: -
V: TRBV6-1

CDR3: ASGQYTEAF
J: TRBJ1-1
size: -
V: TRBV2

CDR3: ASSLDKQAPYEQY
J: TRBJ2-7
size: few
V: TRBV11-2

CDR3: ASGPNTQY
J: TRBJ2-3
size: few
V: TRBV7-9

CDR3: ASSGQRANYGYT
J: TRBJ1-2
size: -
V: TRBV2

CDR3: TSSQESTTADEKLF
J: TRBJ1-4
size: -
V: TRBV1

CDR3: ASSISGVNGYT
J: TRBJ1-2
size: -
V: TRBV6-5